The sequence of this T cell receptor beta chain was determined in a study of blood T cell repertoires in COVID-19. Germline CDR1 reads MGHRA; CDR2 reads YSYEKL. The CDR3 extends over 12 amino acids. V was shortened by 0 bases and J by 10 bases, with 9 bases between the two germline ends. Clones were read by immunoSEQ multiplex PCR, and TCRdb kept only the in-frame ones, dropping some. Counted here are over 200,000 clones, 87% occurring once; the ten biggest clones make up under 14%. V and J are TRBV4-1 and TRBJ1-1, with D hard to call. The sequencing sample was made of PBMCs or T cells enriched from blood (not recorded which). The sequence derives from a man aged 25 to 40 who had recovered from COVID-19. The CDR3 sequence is CASSQDTRAAFF. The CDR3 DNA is TGCGCCAGCAGCCAAGACACGCGGGCAGCTTTCTTT.